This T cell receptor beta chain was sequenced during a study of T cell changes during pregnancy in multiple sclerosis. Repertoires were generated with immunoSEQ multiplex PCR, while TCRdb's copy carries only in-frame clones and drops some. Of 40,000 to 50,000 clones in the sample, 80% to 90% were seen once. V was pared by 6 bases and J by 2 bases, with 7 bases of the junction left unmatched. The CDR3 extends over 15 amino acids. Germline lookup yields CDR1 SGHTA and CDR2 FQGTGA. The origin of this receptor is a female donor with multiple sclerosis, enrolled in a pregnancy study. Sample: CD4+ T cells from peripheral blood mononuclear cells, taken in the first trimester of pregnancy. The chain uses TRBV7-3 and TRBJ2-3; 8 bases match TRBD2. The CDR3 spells CASRKTSGHTDTQYF. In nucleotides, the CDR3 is TGTGCCAGCAGGAAAACTAGCGGTCACACAGATACGCAGTATTTT.